These 7 T cell receptor beta chains were all obtained from the same sample, sequenced in a study of blood T cell repertoires in COVID-19. Sequencing used immunoSEQ multiplex PCR; TCRdb keeps in-frame clones, though not all of them. The table shows some 17,000 clones, with over 70% occurring only once. Sequencing was done on a sample of peripheral blood. The receptors originated from a woman aged 70-85 years with active COVID-19.

V usage is TRBV19 and J usage is TRBJ2-7; TRBD1 agrees at 8 bases. CDR1 is LNHDA and CDR2 is SQIVND in the germline V gene (reference sequence). Trimming cost V 0 bases and J 6 bases; bases outside gene matches: 10. The CDR3 runs to 16 residues. CDR3 sequence: CASSIDPMRQGREQYF. The DNA of the CDR3 is TGTGCCAGTAGTATAGATCCTATGAGACAGGGGCGCGAGCAGTACTTC. The whole variable domain, remainder taken from reference TRBV19 and TRBJ2-7, is DGGITQSPKYLFRKEGQNVTLSCEQNLNHDAMYWYRQDPGQGLRLIYYSQIVNDFQKGDIAEGYSVSREKKESFPLTVTSAQKNPTAFYLCASSIDPMRQGREQYFGPGTRLTVT.

V and J are TRBV3-1 (or the pseudogene TRBV3-2) and TRBJ1-3; 7 bases agree with TRBD1. Per the germline V gene, CDR1 is LGHDT and CDR2 is YNNKEL (reference sequence). The V segment lost 5 bases and the J segment 0 bases; nucleotides outside the gene matches: 7. The CDR3 is 16 residues long. CDR3 DNA sequence: TGTGCCAGCAGCGGGGTTTCAGGGGGCTCTGGAAACACCATATATTTT. Its protein is CASSGVSGGSGNTIYF.

The rearrangement uses TRBV2 and TRBJ2-7; TRBD1 agrees at 11 bases. Germline-derived CDR1 and CDR2 are SNHLY and FYNNEI. J lost 6 bases, V lost 0 bases, and 19 bases had no gene match. This CDR3 spans 20 amino acids. CDR3 residues: CASSEAVGVRAGDRGIEQYF. The CDR3 DNA reads as TGTGCCAGCAGTGAAGCTGTGGGAGTTCGGGCCGGGGACAGGGGGATCGAGCAGTACTTC.

This chain links TRBV2 with TRBJ2-1; 9 bases align to TRBD2. CDR1 is SNHLY and CDR2 is FYNNEI in the germline V gene. V lost 9 bases and J lost 4; bases outside the gene matches: 7. This CDR3 region has 14 residues. CDR3 sequence reads: CASGRLAGYNEQFF. CDR3 in DNA: TGTGCCAGTGGGAGGCTAGCGGGGTACAATGAGCAGTTCTTC.

J is TRBJ1-3 and V is TRBV10-3, with no clear D. Germline lookup yields CDR1 ENHRY and CDR2 SYGVKD. The CDR3 sequence is 12 residues long. Trimming stripped 10 bases from V and 1 base from J, with 8 bases between. Here the CDR3 DNA reads TGTGCCACCGCAGGATCTGGAAACACCATATATTTT. It codes for CATAGSGNTIYF.

V and J are TRBV29-1 and TRBJ1-1; the D is unclear. The germline gives CDR1 SQVTM, CDR2 ANQGSEA. CDR3 size: 11 residues. V shed 4 bases and J shed 1 base, with 4 bases lying between them. The CDR3 region has the DNA TGCAGCGTTGGCAGGAACACTGAAGCTTTCTTT. Protein product: CSVGRNTEAFF. The full variable domain, with the rest looked up from reference TRBV29-1 and TRBJ1-1, is SAVISQKPSRDICQRGTSLTIQCQVDSQVTMMFWYRQQPGQSLTLIATANQGSEATYESGFVIDKFPISRPNLTFSTLTVSNMSPEDSSIYLCSVGRNTEAFFGQGTRLTVV.

The CDR3, as DNA: TGTGCCAGTAGTCCGGGACTACACACCGGCGAGCAGTACTTC. It encodes CASSPGLHTGEQYF. The V and J genes are TRBV19 and TRBJ2-7, with TRBD2 matching 7 bases. This CDR3 is built from 14 residues. CDR1 and CDR2 (germline): LNHDA, SQIVND (reference sequence). V shed 5 bases, J shed 6 bases, and the junction held 10 bases outside the gene matches.